The rows below give T cell receptor beta chains drawn from one sample of a study of early T cells in non-severe SARS-CoV-2 infection. A single record per CDR3 protein comes from TCRdb applying MiXCR to the 5' RACE reads. The sample includes about 58,000 distinct CDR3 sequences, 10% to 15% of them seen just once. The sample consisted of whole blood. The source of these receptors is an adult who was a healthcare worker with PCR-confirmed SARS-CoV-2 infection or an uninfected control (not recorded which). The conserved cysteine and the conserved F or W are not part of the CDR3 here.

J gene	V gene	CDR3 protein
TRBJ2-1	TRBV21-1	ASSNPDLSPYNEQF
TRBJ2-2	TRBV12-3/TRBV12-4	ASSFNRPNTGELF
TRBJ1-2	TRBV29-1	SVAAGNYGYT
TRBJ1-2	TRBV20-1	SAGTGYGYT
TRBJ1-1	TRBV4-3	ASSQDGGADTEAF
TRBJ2-3	TRBV6-5	ASSYPLAGGPDTQY
TRBJ2-5	TRBV24-1	ATSDLGGRDRGPKETQY
TRBJ1-2	TRBV29-1	SADGVGYGYT
TRBJ2-3	TRBV12-3/TRBV12-4	ASSLFGTGSTDTQY
TRBJ2-7	TRBV19	ASSIGHPIYEQY
TRBJ2-3	TRBV3-1	ASSQYGSDTQY
TRBJ1-1	TRBV20-1	SAEPLTEVNTEAF
TRBJ2-3	TRBV4-1	ASSQEASTDTQY
TRBJ2-7	TRBV29-1	SVRSSGLPEQY
TRBJ2-7	TRBV7-9	ASSLELSYEQY
TRBJ2-5	TRBV6-4	ASAGDQETQY
TRBJ2-3	TRBV27	ASRQVDTQY
TRBJ2-7	TRBV7-9	ASSKTGREQY
TRBJ2-7	TRBV5-4	ASSLQAGEQY
TRBJ2-3	TRBV4-2	ASSQVDRVSTDTQY
TRBJ2-1	TRBV5-1	ASSFWTGPTRWGNEQF
TRBJ1-2	TRBV7-3	ASSPQGGGTYGYT
TRBJ1-1	TRBV5-5	ASSPTRDKRDTEAF
TRBJ1-2	TRBV6-2/TRBV6-3	ASRYDRNYGYT
TRBJ1-3	TRBV11-2	ASRQFRLRDFSGNTIY
TRBJ1-1	TRBV7-3	ASSLDGRMNTETF
TRBJ2-7	TRBV20-1	SAMPLSAYEQY
TRBJ2-1	TRBV11-3	ASSSVAAYNEQF
TRBJ1-5	TRBV12-3/TRBV12-4	ASSLRGRNSNQPQH
TRBJ1-2	TRBV20-1	SARDPRHLRGYT
TRBJ2-7	TRBV7-9	ASSLGFGARGNEQY
TRBJ2-1	TRBV4-3	ASSPRVAGYNEQF
TRBJ1-5	TRBV20-1	SANRATGNQPQH
TRBJ2-2	TRBV6-1	ASSSAGGPGELF
TRBJ1-2	TRBV29-1	SVTDIYGYT
TRBJ2-7	TRBV27	ASSSDWDSEQY
TRBJ2-7	TRBV7-9	ASSFVAGGIYEQY
TRBJ1-1	TRBV29-1	SAGQLEAF
TRBJ1-1	TRBV20-1	SASPYGSLDTEAF
TRBJ1-3	TRBV5-1	ASSLAPSGNTIY
TRBJ1-1	TRBV29-1	SVDKPRDRERAF
TRBJ2-5	TRBV12-3/TRBV12-4	ASSLTSQGLETQY
TRBJ2-3	TRBV24-1	ATSEQGNSPDTQY
TRBJ1-3	TRBV6-1	ASSKGQGASGNTIY
TRBJ2-5	TRBV12-3/TRBV12-4	ASSSVMGGSETQY
TRBJ2-4	TRBV28	ASRPTAAKNIQY
TRBJ2-7	TRBV5-5	ASSFRSTGGTSSYEQY
TRBJ1-6	TRBV12-3/TRBV12-4	ASSSGHSSYNSPLH
TRBJ2-7	TRBV5-1	ASSLAEVYEQY
TRBJ1-1	TRBV6-5	ASSQNRPPSSAF
TRBJ2-7	TRBV6-2/TRBV6-3	ASSYTGTPNYEQY